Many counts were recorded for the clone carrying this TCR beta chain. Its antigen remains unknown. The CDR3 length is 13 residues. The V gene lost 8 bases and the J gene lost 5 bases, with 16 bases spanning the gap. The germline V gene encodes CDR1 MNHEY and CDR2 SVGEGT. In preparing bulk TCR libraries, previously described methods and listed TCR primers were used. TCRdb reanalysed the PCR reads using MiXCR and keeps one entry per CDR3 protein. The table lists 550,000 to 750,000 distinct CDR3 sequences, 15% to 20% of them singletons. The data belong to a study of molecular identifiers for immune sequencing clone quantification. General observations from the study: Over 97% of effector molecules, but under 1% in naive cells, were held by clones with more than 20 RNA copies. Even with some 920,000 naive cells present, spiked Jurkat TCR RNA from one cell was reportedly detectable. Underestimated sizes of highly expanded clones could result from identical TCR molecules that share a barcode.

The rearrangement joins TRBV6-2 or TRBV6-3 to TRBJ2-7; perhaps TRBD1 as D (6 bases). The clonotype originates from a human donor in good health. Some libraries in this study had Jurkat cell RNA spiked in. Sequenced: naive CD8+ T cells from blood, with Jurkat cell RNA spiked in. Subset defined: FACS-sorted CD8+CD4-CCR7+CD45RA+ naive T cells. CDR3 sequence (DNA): TGTGCCAGCGTCTTTGAGGACAGAAACGAGCAGTACTTC. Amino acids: CASVFEDRNEQYF.